This TCR beta chain was recorded in a study of siplizumab effects on memory and regulatory T cells. Study-wide results and limits: A major contribution to the alloresponse seemed to be made by naive T cells, which seemed more diverse than memory cells. Alloreactive sequences that could be traced to unstimulated CD4+ memory cells showed a significant reduction under siplizumab.

Sequencing used immunoSEQ multiplex PCR; TCRdb keeps in-frame clones, though not all of them. Of about 100,000 clones listed, 85% to 95% are singletons. V gave up 4 bases and J gave up 6 bases, with 18 bases separating them. The CDR3 covers 15 residues. In germline, CDR1 is MNHNS, CDR2 SASEGT. For this clone: The antigen remains undetermined.

The sequenced sample consisted of Tregs sorted from blood. This clonotype originated in a human donor in good health. The chain has TRBV6-1 and TRBJ1-1, with a weak D call TRBD1 (5 bases). The CDR3 here is CASSVQRGMGAEAFF. The CDR3 DNA reads TGTGCCAGCAGTGTTCAGAGGGGTATGGGGGCTGAAGCTTTCTTT.